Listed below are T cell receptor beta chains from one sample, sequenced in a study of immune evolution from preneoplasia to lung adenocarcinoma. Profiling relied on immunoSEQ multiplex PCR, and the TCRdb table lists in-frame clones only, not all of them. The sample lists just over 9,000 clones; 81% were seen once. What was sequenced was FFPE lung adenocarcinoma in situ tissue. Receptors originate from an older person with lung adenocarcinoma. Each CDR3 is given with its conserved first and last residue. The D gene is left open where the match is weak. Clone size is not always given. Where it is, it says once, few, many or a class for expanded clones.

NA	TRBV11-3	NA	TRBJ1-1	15	CASSFSGGGDTEAFF	TGTGCCAGCAGCTTCTCCGGGGGCGGAGACACTGAAGCTTTCTTT
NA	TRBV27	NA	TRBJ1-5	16	CASSLLFTGRNQPQHF	TGTGCCAGCAGCCTACTTTTTACAGGGCGTAATCAGCCCCAGCATTTT
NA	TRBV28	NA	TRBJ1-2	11	CASSSTDGYTF	TGTGCCAGCAGTTCGACAGATGGCTACACCTTC
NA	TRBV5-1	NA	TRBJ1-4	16	CASSPGAPGANEKLFF	TGCGCCAGCAGCCCGGGGGCCCCCGGGGCTAATGAAAAACTGTTTTTT
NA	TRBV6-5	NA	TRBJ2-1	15	CASSYGQSSYNEQFF	TGTGCCAGCAGTTATGGACAGAGCTCCTACAATGAGCAGTTCTTC
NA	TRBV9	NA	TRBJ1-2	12	CASSVVGYGYTF	TGTGCCAGCAGCGTAGTCGGCTATGGCTACACCTTC
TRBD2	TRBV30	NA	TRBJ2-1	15	CAWIPGTSGYNEQFF	TGTGCCTGGATACCCGGGACTAGCGGCTACAATGAGCAGTTCTTC
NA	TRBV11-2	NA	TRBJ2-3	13	CASSIAGSDTQYF	TGTGCCAGCAGCATAGCCGGGTCAGATACGCAGTATTTT
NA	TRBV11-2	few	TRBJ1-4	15	CASSLLSLSSEKLFF	TGTGCCAGCAGCTTACTATCGTTGTCGAGTGAAAAACTGTTTTTT
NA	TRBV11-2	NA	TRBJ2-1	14	CASSPTGTDNEQFF	TGTGCCAGCAGCCCGACCGGGACGGACAATGAGCAGTTCTTC
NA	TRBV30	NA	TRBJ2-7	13	CAWSRNRDHEQYF	TGTGCCTGGAGTCGTAACAGGGATCACGAGCAGTACTTC
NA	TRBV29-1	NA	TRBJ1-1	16	CSVEKVIRVSNTEAFF	TGCAGCGTTGAAAAGGTGATCCGCGTTAGTAACACTGAAGCTTTCTTT
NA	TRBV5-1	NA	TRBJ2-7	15	CASSTELSGAYEQYF	TGCGCCAGCAGCACCGAGCTTAGCGGTGCTTACGAGCAGTACTTC
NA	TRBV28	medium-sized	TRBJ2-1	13	CASSLNPYNEQFF	TGTGCCAGCAGTTTAAATCCCTACAATGAGCAGTTCTTC
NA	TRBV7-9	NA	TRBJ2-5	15	CASSLEATAMETQYF	TGTGCCAGCAGCTTAGAGGCGACAGCTATGGAGACCCAGTACTTC
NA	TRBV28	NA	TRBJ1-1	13	CASERGGGNEAFF	TGTGCCAGCGAGAGGGGAGGGGGTAATGAAGCTTTCTTT
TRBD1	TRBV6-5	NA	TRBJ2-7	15	CASSYPGQGSSEQYF	TGTGCCAGCAGTTACCCCGGACAGGGATCGAGCGAGCAGTACTTC
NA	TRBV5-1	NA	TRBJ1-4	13	CASSLDSNEKLFF	TGCGCCAGCAGTTTGGACAGCAATGAAAAACTGTTTTTT
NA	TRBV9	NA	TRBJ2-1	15	CASSVGRGSYNEQFF	TGTGCCAGCAGCGTAGGGCGGGGCTCCTACAATGAGCAGTTCTTC
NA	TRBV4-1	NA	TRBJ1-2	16	CASSQYTTKEEVGYTF	TGCGCCAGCAGCCAGTATACGACAAAGGAGGAGGTTGGCTACACCTTC
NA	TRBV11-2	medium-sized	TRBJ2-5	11	CASSQQETQYF	TGTGCCAGCAGCCAACAAGAGACCCAGTACTTC
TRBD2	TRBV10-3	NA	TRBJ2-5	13	CASGRQRQETQYF	TGTGCCTCCGGGAGGCAGCGACAAGAGACCCAGTACTTC
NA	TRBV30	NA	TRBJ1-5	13	CAWSGDRNQPQHF	TGTGCCTGGAGTGGAGATCGGAATCAGCCCCAGCATTTT
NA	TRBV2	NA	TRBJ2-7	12	CASHRERYEQYF	TGTGCCAGCCATCGGGAGAGGTACGAGCAGTACTTC
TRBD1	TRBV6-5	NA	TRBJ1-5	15	CASSYRTGVGGPQHF	TGTGCCAGCAGTTACAGGACAGGGGTAGGTGGGCCCCAGCATTTT
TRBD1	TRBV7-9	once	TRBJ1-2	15	CASSQGQVGIDGYTF	TGTGCCAGCAGCCAAGGACAGGTCGGGATAGATGGCTACACCTTC
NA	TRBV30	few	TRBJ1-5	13	CAPPGSGNQPQHF	TGTGCCCCTCCGGGTAGCGGCAATCAGCCCCAGCATTTT
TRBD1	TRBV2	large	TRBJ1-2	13	CASSNTGGDGYTF	TGTGCCAGCAGCAATACAGGGGGCGATGGCTACACCTTC
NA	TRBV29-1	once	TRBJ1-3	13	CSVGGGGRNTIYF	TGCAGCGTTGGAGGCGGGGGCAGAAACACCATATATTTT
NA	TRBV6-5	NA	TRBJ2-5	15	CASSYSPGRQETQYF	TGTGCCAGCAGTTACTCCCCGGGACGGCAAGAGACCCAGTACTTC
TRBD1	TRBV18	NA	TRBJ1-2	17	CASSPGTGTGSNYGYTF	TGTGCCAGCTCTCCTGGGACTGGGACAGGTTCTAACTATGGCTACACCTTC
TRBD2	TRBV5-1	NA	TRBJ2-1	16	CASSLAGTSGQSEQFF	TGCGCCAGCAGCTTGGCGGGGACTAGCGGACAAAGTGAGCAGTTCTTC
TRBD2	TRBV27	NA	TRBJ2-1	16	CASSLSGLALYNEQFF	TGTGCCAGCAGTTTATCGGGACTAGCACTCTACAATGAGCAGTTCTTC
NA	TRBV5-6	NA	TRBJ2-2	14	CASSFQVNTGELFF	TGTGCCAGCAGCTTTCAAGTGAACACCGGGGAGCTGTTTTTT
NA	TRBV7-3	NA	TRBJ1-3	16	CASSPTGTSEGNTIYF	TGTGCCAGCAGCCCGACCGGGACAAGTGAGGGAAACACCATATATTTT
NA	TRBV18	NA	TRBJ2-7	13	CASSRGQDYEQYF	TGTGCCAGCTCACGAGGTCAAGATTACGAGCAGTACTTC
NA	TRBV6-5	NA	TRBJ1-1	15	CASGEDGQVNTEAFF	TGTGCCAGCGGGGAGGACGGACAAGTGAACACTGAAGCTTTCTTT
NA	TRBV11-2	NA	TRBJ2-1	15	CASSPTPKGYNEQFF	TGTGCCAGCAGCCCCACCCCTAAAGGGTACAATGAGCAGTTCTTC
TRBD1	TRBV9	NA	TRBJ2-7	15	CASSVQGAHSDEQYF	TGTGCCAGCAGCGTTCAGGGGGCCCACTCGGACGAGCAGTACTTC
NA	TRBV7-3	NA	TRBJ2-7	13	CASSLGLAYEQYF	TGTGCCAGCAGCTTAGGGCTGGCCTACGAGCAATACTTC
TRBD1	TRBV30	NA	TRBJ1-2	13	CAWSVGPGGGYTF	TGTGCCTGGAGTGTAGGTCCAGGGGGAGGCTACACCTTC
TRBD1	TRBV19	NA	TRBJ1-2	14	CASSFLQGIGGYTF	TGTGCCAGTAGTTTTTTACAGGGGATTGGTGGCTACACCTTC
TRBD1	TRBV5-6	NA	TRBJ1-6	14	CASIRTGVASPLHF	TGTGCCAGCATCAGGACAGGGGTCGCGTCACCCCTCCACTTT
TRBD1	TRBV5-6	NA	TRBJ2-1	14	CASSGGQGGLEQFF	TGTGCCAGCAGCGGCGGACAGGGGGGCCTTGAGCAGTTCTTC
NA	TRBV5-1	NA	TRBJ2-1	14	CASSGPARHSEQFF	TGCGCCAGCAGCGGGCCAGCGCGCCACAGTGAGCAGTTCTTC
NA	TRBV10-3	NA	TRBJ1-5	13	CAISERQDQPQHF	TGTGCCATCAGTGAGCGACAGGATCAGCCCCAGCATTTT
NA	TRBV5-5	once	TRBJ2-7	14	CASSFRGTSHEQYF	TGTGCCAGCAGCTTCCGGGGGACCTCCCACGAGCAGTACTTC
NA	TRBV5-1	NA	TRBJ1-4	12	CASRSGDEKLFF	TGCGCCAGCAGGTCAGGGGATGAAAAACTGTTTTTT
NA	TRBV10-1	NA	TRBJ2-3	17	CASSRGRSGALTDTQYF	TGCGCCAGCAGCAGGGGACGTAGCGGAGCCCTCACAGATACGCAGTATTTT
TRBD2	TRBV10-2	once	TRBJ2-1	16	CASTGTSGSLSNEQFF	TGCGCCAGCACCGGGACTAGCGGGAGCCTTTCAAATGAGCAGTTCTTC
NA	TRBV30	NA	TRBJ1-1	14	CAWSRGVGDTEAFF	TGTGCCTGGAGCCGGGGGGTTGGGGACACTGAAGCTTTCTTT
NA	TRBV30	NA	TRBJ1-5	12	CAWSVGLSPQHF	TGTGCCTGGAGTGTAGGGCTCTCTCCCCAGCATTTT